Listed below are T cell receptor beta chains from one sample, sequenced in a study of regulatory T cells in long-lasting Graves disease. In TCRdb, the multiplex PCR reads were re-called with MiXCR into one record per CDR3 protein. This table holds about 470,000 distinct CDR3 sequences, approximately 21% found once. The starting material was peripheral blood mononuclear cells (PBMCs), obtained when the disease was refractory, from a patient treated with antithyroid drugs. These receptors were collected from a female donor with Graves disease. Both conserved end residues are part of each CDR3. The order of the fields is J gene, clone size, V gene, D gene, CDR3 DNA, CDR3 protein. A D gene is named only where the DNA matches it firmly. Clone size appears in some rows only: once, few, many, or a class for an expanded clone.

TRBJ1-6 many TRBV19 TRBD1 TGTGCCAGTAGGCTCCGGGACAGCCATCAACCCCTCCACTTT CASRLRDSHQPLHF
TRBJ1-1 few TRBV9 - TGTGCCAGCAGCGTGAGTCTTACGAACACTGAAGCTTTCTTT CASSVSLTNTEAFF
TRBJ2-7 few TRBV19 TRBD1 TGTGCCAGTAGTATAGCTGGACAGGTCTACGAGCAGTACTTC CASSIAGQVYEQYF
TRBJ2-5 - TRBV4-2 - TGTGCCAGCAGCCAAGGATGGGCGGAACTGGGTGAGACCCAGTACTTC CASSQGWAELGETQYF
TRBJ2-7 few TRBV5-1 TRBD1 TGCGCCAGCAGCTCATGGACAGGGGCCCTCTACGAGCAGTACTTC CASSSWTGALYEQYF
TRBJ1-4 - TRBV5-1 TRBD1 TGCGCCAGCGGCCAAGGACAGGGAAATGAAAAACTGTTTTTT CASGQGQGNEKLFF
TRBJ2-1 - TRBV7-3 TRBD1 TGTGCCAGCAGTAAAGTCGGGACAGGGGGACATGAGCAGTTCTTC CASSKVGTGGHEQFF
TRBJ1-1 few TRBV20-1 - TGCAGTGCTAGAGATACTAGGAACACTGAAGCTTTCTTT CSARDTRNTEAFF
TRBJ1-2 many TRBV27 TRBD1 TGTGCCAGCAGTCTCCCGGGACAGGGCTTGGAAGGCTACACCTTC CASSLPGQGLEGYTF
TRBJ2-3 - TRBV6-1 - TGTGCCAGCAATTTTAACCTAAACGGAGATACGCAGTATTTT CASNFNLNGDTQYF
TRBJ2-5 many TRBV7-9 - TGTGCCAGCAGGGTGGCAGGACAAGAGACCCAGTACTTC CASRVAGQETQYF
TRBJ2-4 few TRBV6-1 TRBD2 TGTGCCAGCAGTGAGGGACTAGCGGGGGATCGCGCCAAAAACATTCAGTACTTC CASSEGLAGDRAKNIQYF
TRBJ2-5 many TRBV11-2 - TGTGCCAGCAGCCATCCTACGGGTGGAGAGACCCAGTACTTC CASSHPTGGETQYF
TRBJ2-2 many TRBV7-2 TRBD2 TGTGCCAGCAGCGGGAAGGGGAGGGAGAACACCGGGGAGCTGTTTTTT CASSGKGRENTGELFF
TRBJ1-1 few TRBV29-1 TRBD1 TGCAGCGTTCAATCCAAAGGGGGACAGCGGAACACTGAAGCTTTCTTT CSVQSKGGQRNTEAFF
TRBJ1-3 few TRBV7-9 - TGTGCCGGCGAACGTGTTGGGGGAAACACCATATATTTT CAGERVGGNTIYF
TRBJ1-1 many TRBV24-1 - TGTGCCACCAGTGACCCAGGGGAGGGGACTGAAGCTTTCTTT CATSDPGEGTEAFF
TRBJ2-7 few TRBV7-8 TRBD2 TGTGCCAGCAGCCTGGCCAGCGGGAGAGCCCACGAGCAGTACTTC CASSLASGRAHEQYF
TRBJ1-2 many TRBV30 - TGTGCCCAGGACAGTCTCTATGGCTACACCTTC CAQDSLYGYTF
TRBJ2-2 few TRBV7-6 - TGTGCCAGCAGCCGTACCGGGACGAGGGACACCGGGGAGCTGTTTTTT CASSRTGTRDTGELFF
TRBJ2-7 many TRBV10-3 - TGTGTAACCAGGGAAGTGGAAACCTACGAGCAGTACTTC CVTREVETYEQYF
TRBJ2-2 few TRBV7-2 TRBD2 TGTGCCAGCAGCTTAGTGGGCCTAGCGGGAGGTGTTGGCACCGGGGAGCTGTTTTTT CASSLVGLAGGVGTGELFF
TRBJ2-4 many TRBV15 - TGTGCCACCAGCAGGGAAGGGGGAAACATTCAGTACTTC CATSREGGNIQYF
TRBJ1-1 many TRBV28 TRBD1 TGTGCCAGCAGCCAAGTAGGGGGCAGGACTGAAGCTTTCTTT CASSQVGGRTEAFF
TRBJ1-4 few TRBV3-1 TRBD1 TGTGCCAGCAGCCAAGAGGACAGGTGGGGAACTAATGAAAAACTGTTTTTT CASSQEDRWGTNEKLFF
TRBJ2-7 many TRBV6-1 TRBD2 TGTGCCAGCGGCCTCGGAGGACTAGCGGGGAACTACGAGCAGTACTTC CASGLGGLAGNYEQYF
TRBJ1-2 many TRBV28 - TGTGCCAGCAGGGGGAAGGGATATGGCTACACCTTC CASRGKGYGYTF
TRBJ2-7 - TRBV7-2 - TGTGCCAGCAGCTTCAGCATCTTGGGCAGCGAGCAGTACTTC CASSFSILGSEQYF
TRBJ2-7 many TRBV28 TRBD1 TGTGCCAGCAGTTTGTGGCAGGACAGGGCCGGCGAGCAGTACTTC CASSLWQDRAGEQYF
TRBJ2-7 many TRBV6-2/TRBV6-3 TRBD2 TGTGCCAGCAGTTGGACTAGCGGGAGATACGAGCAGTACTTC CASSWTSGRYEQYF
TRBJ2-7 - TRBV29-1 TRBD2 TGCAGCGTTGCGACATGGACTAGCGGGAGTCCTTGGGGAGAGCAGTACTTC CSVATWTSGSPWGEQYF
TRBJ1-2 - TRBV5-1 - TGCGCCAGCAGCTCCCCCCGGCAGTCAGGCGGCTACACCTTC CASSSPRQSGGYTF
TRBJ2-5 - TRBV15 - TGTGCCACCAGCAGAGAAGTGAGCCCGCTGGAGACCCAGTACTTC CATSREVSPLETQYF
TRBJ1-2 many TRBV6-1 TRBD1 TGTGCCAGCAACAACAGGGGGTTAGCTAACTATGGCTACACCTTC CASNNRGLANYGYTF
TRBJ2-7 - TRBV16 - TGTGCCAGCAGCCAATCCACAGGACCTTACGAGCAGTACTTC CASSQSTGPYEQYF
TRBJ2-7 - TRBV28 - TGTGCCAGCAGTCCCTTTGGAAGGGACGAGCAGTACTTC CASSPFGRDEQYF
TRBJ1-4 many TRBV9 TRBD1 TGTGCCAGCAGCCCCGGACAGGGCCCAAATGAAAAACTGTTTTTT CASSPGQGPNEKLFF
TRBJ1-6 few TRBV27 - TGTGCCAGCAGTTTTGAGACAGGAGGGTTCACCCTCCACTTT CASSFETGGFTLHF
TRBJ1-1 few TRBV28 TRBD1 TGTGCCAGCAGTTTAAGAGGGGGCGGAGAAGCTTTCTTT CASSLRGGGEAFF
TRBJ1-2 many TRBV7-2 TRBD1 TGTGCCAGCAGCTTGGACAGGGTGAACGGCTACACCTTC CASSLDRVNGYTF
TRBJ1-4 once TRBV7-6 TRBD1 TGTGCCAGCAGCGTCATCCGGGACAGGGGCCGAGAGACTAATGAAAAACTGTTTTTT CASSVIRDRGRETNEKLFF
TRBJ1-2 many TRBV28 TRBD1 TGTGCCAGCAGCGAACCGGGACAGTTCGCTAACTATGGCTACACCTTC CASSEPGQFANYGYTF
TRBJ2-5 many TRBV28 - TGTGCCAGCAGTCAGCCGACGGGAGAGGGGGGGGTGACCCAGTACTTC CASSQPTGEGGVTQYF
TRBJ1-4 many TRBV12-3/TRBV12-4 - TGTGCCAGCAGTTTATCAACAGAACGTGAAAAACTGTTTTTT CASSLSTEREKLFF
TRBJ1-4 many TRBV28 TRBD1 TGTGCCAGCGTACAGGAGGACAGGGATGAAAAACTGTTTTTT CASVQEDRDEKLFF
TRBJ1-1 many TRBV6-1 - TGTGCCAGCAATCCTCTTGAGTGGGGCACTGAAGCTTTCTTT CASNPLEWGTEAFF
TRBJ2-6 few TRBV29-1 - TGCAGCGTTGAAGATCCACCTGGGGCCAACGTCCTGACTTTC CSVEDPPGANVLTF
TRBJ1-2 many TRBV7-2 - TGTGCCAGCAGCTTAGTAACTCCGTTGGGTGAAGGCTACACCTTC CASSLVTPLGEGYTF
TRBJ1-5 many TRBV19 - TGTGCCAGTAACTTCGGGTCGGCCAGGAATCAGCCCCAGCATTTT CASNFGSARNQPQHF
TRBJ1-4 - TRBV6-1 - TGTGCCACCGCAGCCGGGGGTGAAAAACTGTTTTTT CATAAGGEKLFF
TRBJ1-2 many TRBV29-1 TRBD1 TGCAGCGTTATAAAACAGGGGACTGATGGCTACACCTTC CSVIKQGTDGYTF
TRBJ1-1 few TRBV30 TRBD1 TGTGCCTGGAGGCACAGGGGGTCGGGTGAAGCTTTCTTT CAWRHRGSGEAFF
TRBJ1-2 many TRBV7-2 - TGTGCCAGCAGCTTAGTTGTCAGTAATCCGGATGGCTACACCTTC CASSLVVSNPDGYTF
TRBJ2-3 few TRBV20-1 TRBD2 TGCAGTGCTAGGACTAGCGGGAGGGCTAGCACAGATACGCAGTATTTT CSARTSGRASTDTQYF